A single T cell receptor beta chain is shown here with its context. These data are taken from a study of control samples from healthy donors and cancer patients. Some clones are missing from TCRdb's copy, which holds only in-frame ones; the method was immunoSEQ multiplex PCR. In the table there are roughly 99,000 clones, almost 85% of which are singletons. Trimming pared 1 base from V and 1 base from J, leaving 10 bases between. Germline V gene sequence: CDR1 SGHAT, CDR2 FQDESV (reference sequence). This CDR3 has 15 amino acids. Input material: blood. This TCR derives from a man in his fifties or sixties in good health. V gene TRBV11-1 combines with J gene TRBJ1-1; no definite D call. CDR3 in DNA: TGTGCCAGCAGCTTAGGGGCAGCGGGGAACACTGAAGCTTTCTTT. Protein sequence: CASSLGAAGNTEAFF.